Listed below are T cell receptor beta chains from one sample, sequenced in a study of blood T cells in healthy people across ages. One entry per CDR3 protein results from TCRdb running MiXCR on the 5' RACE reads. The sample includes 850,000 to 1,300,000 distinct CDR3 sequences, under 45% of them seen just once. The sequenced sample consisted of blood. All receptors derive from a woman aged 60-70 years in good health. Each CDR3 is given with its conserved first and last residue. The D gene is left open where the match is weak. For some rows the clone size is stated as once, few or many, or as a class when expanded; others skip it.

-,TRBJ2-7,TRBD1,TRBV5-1,CASSLEPGGHEQYF,TGCGCCAGCAGCTTGGAGCCAGGGGGCCACGAGCAGTACTTC
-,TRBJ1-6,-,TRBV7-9,CASTAGILPPLHF,TGTGCCAGCACCGCGGGAATTTTGCCACCCCTCCACTTT
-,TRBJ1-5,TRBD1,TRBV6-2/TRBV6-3,CASSGGTGSYQPQHF,TGTGCCAGCAGTGGCGGGACAGGGTCCTATCAGCCCCAGCATTTT
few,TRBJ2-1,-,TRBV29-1,CSGQTSYNEQFF,TGCAGCGGACAAACGTCTTACAATGAGCAGTTCTTC
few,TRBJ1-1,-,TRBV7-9,CASSAGIQGTEAFF,TGTGCCAGCAGCGCAGGGATCCAAGGCACTGAAGCTTTCTTT
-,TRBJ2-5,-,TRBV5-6,CASRRIRGLQETQYF,TGTGCCAGCAGACGAATCAGGGGTCTCCAAGAGACCCAGTACTTC
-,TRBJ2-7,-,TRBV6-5,CASSYDPRAYEQYF,TGTGCCAGCAGTTACGACCCCCGGGCCTACGAGCAGTACTTC
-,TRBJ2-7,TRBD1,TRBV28,CASGTAGTGGDEQYF,TGTGCCAGCGGAACAGCGGGGACAGGGGGCGACGAGCAGTACTTC
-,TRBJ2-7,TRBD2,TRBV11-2,CATIGGEKGFEQYF,TGTGCCACGATTGGGGGGGAGAAAGGGTTCGAGCAGTACTTC
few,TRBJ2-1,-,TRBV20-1,CSARDVSGRSYNEQFF,TGCAGTGCTAGAGATGTCAGCGGACGCTCCTACAATGAGCAGTTCTTC
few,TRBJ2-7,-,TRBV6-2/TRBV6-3,CASRTFNGGQGPYEQYF,TGTGCCAGCAGAACTTTTAATGGAGGTCAGGGACCCTACGAGCAGTACTTC
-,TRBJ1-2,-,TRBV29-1,CSVELGAYGYTF,TGCAGCGTTGAATTGGGGGCGTATGGCTACACCTTC
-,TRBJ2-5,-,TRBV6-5,CASTPTRFETQYF,TGTGCCAGCACCCCAACTAGGTTTGAGACCCAGTACTTC
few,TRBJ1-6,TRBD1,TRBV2,CASSVPPGQGVSPLHF,TGTGCCAGCAGCGTTCCTCCGGGACAGGGGGTTTCACCCCTCCACTTT
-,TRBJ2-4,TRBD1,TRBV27,CASSPGRGDRGYEDIQYF,TGTGCCAGCAGTCCCGGCCGGGGGGACAGGGGATACGAGGACATTCAGTACTTC
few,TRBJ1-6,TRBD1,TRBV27,CASSFGQGPRGYSPLHF,TGTGCCAGCAGTTTTGGACAGGGGCCTAGGGGATATTCACCCCTCCACTTT
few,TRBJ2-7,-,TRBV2,CASSVFGTYEQYF,TGTGCCAGCAGTGTTTTCGGAACCTACGAGCAGTACTTC
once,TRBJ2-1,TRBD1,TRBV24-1,CATSRTGGYNEQFF,TGTGCCACCAGTAGGACAGGGGGATACAATGAGCAGTTCTTC
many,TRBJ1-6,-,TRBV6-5,CASSYALDSANSYNSPLHF,TGTGCCAGCAGTTATGCCCTTGACAGCGCAAACTCCTATAATTCACCCCTCCACTTT
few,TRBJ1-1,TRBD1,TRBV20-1,CSAGPPTGVRNTEAFF,TGCAGTGCTGGCCCTCCTACAGGGGTTAGGAACACTGAAGCTTTCTTT
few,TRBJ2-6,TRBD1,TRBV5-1,CASYGQGARGANVLTF,TGCGCCAGCTACGGACAGGGGGCACGTGGGGCCAACGTCCTGACTTTC
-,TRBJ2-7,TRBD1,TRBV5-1,CASSPGQGKEQYF,TGCGCCAGCAGCCCCGGACAGGGGAAGGAGCAGTACTTC
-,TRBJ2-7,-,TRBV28,CASSLLGRKQYF,TGTGCCAGCAGTTTATTGGGTCGCAAGCAGTACTTC
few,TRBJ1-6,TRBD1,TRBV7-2,CASSVGTGPRVYNSPLHF,TGTGCCAGCAGCGTGGGGACAGGGCCACGCGTTTATAATTCACCCCTCCACTTT
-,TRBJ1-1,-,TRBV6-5,CASSPVLDTEAFF,TGTGCCAGCAGCCCCGTCCTAGACACTGAAGCTTTCTTT
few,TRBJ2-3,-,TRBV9,CASIWFTQYF,TGTGCCAGCATCTGGTTTACGCAGTATTTT
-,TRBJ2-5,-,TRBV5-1,CASSLGVYGETQYF,TGCGCCAGCAGCTTGGGGGTCTACGGAGAGACCCAGTACTTC
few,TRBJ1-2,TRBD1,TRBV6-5,CASAMDRDNYGYTF,TGTGCCAGCGCCATGGACAGGGATAACTATGGCTACACCTTC
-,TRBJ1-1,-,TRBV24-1,CATSDASRDTEAFF,TGTGCCACCAGTGATGCTTCAAGGGACACTGAAGCTTTCTTT
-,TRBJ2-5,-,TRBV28,CASSLGGGTAMKAQYF,TGTGCCAGCAGTTTGGGGGGGGGCACTGCCATGAAGGCCCAGTACTTC
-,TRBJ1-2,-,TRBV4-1,CASSGRSGSKGYTF,TGCGCCAGCAGCGGACGGAGTGGCTCTAAGGGCTACACCTTC
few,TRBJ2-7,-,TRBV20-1,CSARDPGRNYEQYF,TGCAGTGCTAGAGATCCGGGACGGAACTACGAGCAGTACTTC
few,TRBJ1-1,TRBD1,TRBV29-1,CSVTGYNGDTEAFF,TGCAGCGTGACAGGGTATAATGGGGACACTGAAGCTTTCTTT
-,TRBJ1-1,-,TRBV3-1,CASSQEESGTEAFF,TGTGCCAGCAGCCAAGAGGAATCGGGCACTGAAGCTTTCTTT